Listed below are T cell receptor beta chains from one sample, sequenced in a study of OX40 agonist ivuxolimab in advanced cancers. Only in-frame clones appear in the TCRdb table, and some are missing; sequencing was by immunoSEQ multiplex PCR. The data hold tens of thousands of clones, with more than 75% observed a single time. The sequencing here drew on CD4+ or CD8+ T cells sorted from blood, taken in a trial of the OX40 agonist ivuxolimab. The source of these receptors is an adult with an advanced solid tumor such as melanoma, head and neck, liver or kidney cancer. CDR3s include the opening cysteine and the closing phenylalanine or tryptophan. D genes are given only for firm matches. The size of a clone is reported for some rows only, either as once, few or many, or as a class for expanded clones.

v_gene	abundance	d_gene	j_gene	CDR3aa	CDR3nt
TRBV27	-	-	TRBJ1-1	CASSSDWGATEAFF	TGTGCCAGCAGTTCGGACTGGGGGGCCACTGAAGCTTTCTTT
TRBV19	few	-	TRBJ2-2	CASTQSGELFF	TGTGCCAGTACCCAATCCGGGGAGCTGTTTTTT
TRBV6-1	few	TRBD2	TRBJ2-1	CASSATSGDYNEQFF	TGTGCCAGCAGTGCCACTAGCGGGGACTACAATGAGCAGTTCTTC
TRBV9	-	-	TRBJ2-7	CASSGDNYEQYF	TGTGCCAGCAGCGGCGATAACTACGAGCAGTACTTC
TRBV2	-	-	TRBJ1-4	CASRNREKLFF	TGTGCCAGCAGAAACAGGGAAAAACTGTTTTTT
TRBV13	-	TRBD1	TRBJ1-1	CASSLDTGGRTEAFF	TGTGCCAGCAGCTTAGACACAGGGGGAAGGACTGAAGCTTTCTTT
TRBV6-1	-	-	TRBJ2-7	CASSEHWVGRSYEQYF	TGTGCCAGCAGTGAACATTGGGTGGGTCGATCCTACGAGCAGTACTTC
TRBV6-5	-	-	TRBJ2-3	CASSYSTLARDTQYF	TGTGCCAGCAGTTACTCGACCCTAGCGAGGGATACGCAGTATTTT
TRBV7-8	-	-	TRBJ2-5	CASRRSWAGEKETQYF	TGTGCCAGCAGGAGGAGTTGGGCAGGGGAAAAAGAGACCCAGTACTTC
TRBV7-9	few	-	TRBJ1-1	CASSGGQNTEAFF	TGTGCCAGCAGCGGGGGACAGAACACTGAAGCTTTCTTT
TRBV4-1	once	-	TRBJ1-4	CASSQGIGEKLFF	TGCGCCAGCAGCCAAGGCATTGGTGAAAAACTGTTTTTT
TRBV6-1	-	TRBD1	TRBJ2-7	CASSEAGTGNHEQYF	TGTGCCAGCAGTGAAGCCGGGACAGGGAACCACGAGCAGTACTTC
TRBV2	-	-	TRBJ2-6	CASTPYSGANVLTF	TGTGCCAGCACGCCCTACTCTGGGGCCAACGTCCTGACTTTC
TRBV23-1	-	-	TRBJ2-7	CASSRPGQEYYEQYF	TGCGCCAGCAGCCGGCCCGGCCAGGAATATTACGAGCAGTACTTC
TRBV4-1	-	-	TRBJ2-7	CASSQDPPPGEQYF	TGCGCCAGCAGCCAAGATCCACCTCCAGGCGAGCAGTACTTC
TRBV7-9	-	TRBD1	TRBJ2-3	CASSEAGTVTDTQYF	TGTGCCAGCAGCGAAGCCGGGACAGTTACAGATACGCAGTATTTT
TRBV4-1	-	-	TRBJ2-1	CASSQGVGKDEQFF	TGCGCCAGCAGCCAAGGGGTAGGGAAGGATGAGCAGTTCTTC
TRBV4-1	-	-	TRBJ2-2	CASSQGANTGELFF	TGCGCCAGCAGCCAAGGCGCGAACACCGGGGAGCTGTTTTTT
TRBV6-4	-	-	TRBJ1-3	CASSYLEPGNTIYF	TGTGCCAGCAGTTATTTGGAGCCTGGAAACACCATATATTTT
TRBV4-1	-	-	TRBJ2-7	CASSQGVGGREQYF	TGCGCCAGCAGCCAAGGGGTAGGGGGGCGCGAGCAGTACTTC
TRBV9	once	-	TRBJ1-2	CAGSAQTGLGGYTF	TGTGCCGGCAGCGCCCAAACAGGGCTGGGTGGCTACACCTTC
TRBV4-2	-	TRBD1	TRBJ2-7	CASSQGDGTGSYEQYF	TGTGCCAGCAGCCAGGGCGACGGGACAGGTTCCTACGAGCAGTACTTC
TRBV29-1	-	-	TRBJ2-5	CSVGPQGWREETQYF	TGCAGCGTTGGGCCCCAGGGGTGGAGGGAAGAGACCCAGTACTTC
TRBV5-6	few	-	TRBJ2-7	CASSEPGREGDEQYF	TGTGCCAGCAGCGAGCCGGGACGAGAAGGCGACGAGCAGTACTTC
TRBV6-5	-	-	TRBJ1-3	CASHRVSGNTIYF	TGTGCCAGCCACAGGGTGTCCGGAAACACCATATATTTT
TRBV5-6	-	-	TRBJ2-7	CASSLGLRVYEQYF	TGTGCCAGCAGCTTGGGCCTCCGGGTCTACGAGCAGTACTTC
TRBV2	few	-	TRBJ1-6	CASNPEPLHF	TGTGCCAGCAATCCAGAACCCCTCCACTTT
TRBV9	-	-	TRBJ2-7	CASSSRDGGLVEQYF	TGTGCCAGCAGCAGCCGGGACGGGGGTCTAGTCGAGCAGTACTTC
TRBV4-2	-	TRBD2	TRBJ2-1	CASSQDPAGGIGNEQFF	TGTGCCAGCAGCCAAGACCCGGCGGGAGGGATTGGCAATGAGCAGTTCTTC
TRBV29-1	-	-	TRBJ2-1	CSVEPRGGHEQFF	TGCAGCGTTGAACCTAGGGGGGGGCATGAGCAGTTCTTC
TRBV12-5	-	-	TRBJ2-7	CASGFPLLLRDHSYEQYF	TGTGCTAGTGGTTTCCCCCTCCTCTTACGGGACCACTCCTACGAGCAGTACTTC
TRBV5-4	-	TRBD2	TRBJ2-1	CASSAGGFGSYNEQFF	TGTGCCAGCAGCGCCGGGGGGTTTGGGTCCTACAATGAGCAGTTCTTC
TRBV10-3	once	TRBD2	TRBJ2-3	CAIGFIGGGTDTQYF	TGTGCCATCGGGTTCATCGGGGGGGGCACAGATACGCAGTATTTT
TRBV27	-	-	TRBJ2-7	CASRVGDSSYEQYF	TGTGCCAGCAGAGTCGGAGACAGCTCCTACGAGCAGTACTTC
TRBV5-4	once	-	TRBJ1-1	CASSPRPGTNTEAFF	TGTGCCAGCAGCCCCAGACCAGGGACGAACACTGAAGCTTTCTTT
TRBV6-1	-	TRBD2	TRBJ2-7	CASSGLAGEGYEQYF	TGTGCCAGCAGTGGACTAGCGGGAGAGGGGTACGAGCAGTACTTC
TRBV27	once	TRBD2	TRBJ2-1	CASSLWRGGPYEQFF	TGTGCCAGCAGTCTGTGGCGGGGGGGCCCGTATGAGCAGTTCTTC
TRBV14	few	-	TRBJ2-7	CASSRSDSYEQYF	TGTGCCAGCAGCCGGAGCGACTCCTACGAGCAGTACTTC
TRBV7-6	-	TRBD1	TRBJ2-7	CASSLRDRPYEQYF	TGTGCCAGCAGCCTTCGGGACAGACCCTACGAGCAGTACTTC